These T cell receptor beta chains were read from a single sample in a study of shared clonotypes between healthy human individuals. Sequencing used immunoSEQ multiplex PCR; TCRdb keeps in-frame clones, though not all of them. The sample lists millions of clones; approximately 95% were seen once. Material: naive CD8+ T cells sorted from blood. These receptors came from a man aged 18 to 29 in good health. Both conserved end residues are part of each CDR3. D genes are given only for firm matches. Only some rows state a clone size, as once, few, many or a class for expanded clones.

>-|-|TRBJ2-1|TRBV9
TGTGCCAGCAGCGTGGGGGGCCTGTTGAGGGAGCAGTTCTTC
CASSVGGLLREQFF
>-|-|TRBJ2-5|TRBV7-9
TGTGCCACCGCGACTGTACAAGAGACCCAGTACTTC
CATATVQETQYF
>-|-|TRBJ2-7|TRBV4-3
TGCGCCAGCAGCCAAGAGGACGCTAGCTCCTACGAGCAGTACTTC
CASSQEDASSYEQYF
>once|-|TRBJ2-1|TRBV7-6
TGTGCCAGCAGCTTAGGCCATAGCGGCTGGGATGAGCAGTTCTTC
CASSLGHSGWDEQFF
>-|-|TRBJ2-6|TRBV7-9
TGCTCGCTGGCTGGGAGCTCTGGGGCCAACGTCCTGACTTTC
CSLAGSSGANVLTF
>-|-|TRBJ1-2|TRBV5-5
TGTGCCAGCAGCTTGGAATGGGACTCCCGCACCTTC
CASSLEWDSRTF
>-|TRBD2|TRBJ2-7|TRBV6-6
TGTGCCAGCAGTTACTTTAGTGCTAGCGGGGGGAACGAGCAGTACTTC
CASSYFSASGGNEQYF
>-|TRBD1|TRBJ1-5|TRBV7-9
TGTGCCAGCAGCTTAGCCGGGACAGGGGAGCCCCAGCATTTT
CASSLAGTGEPQHF
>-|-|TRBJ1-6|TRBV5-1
TGCGCCAGCAGCTTGGAGGGAGCTCTCTATAATTCACCCCTCCACTTT
CASSLEGALYNSPLHF
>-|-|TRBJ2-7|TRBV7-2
TGTGCCAGCAGCTTTCCAGGAGCGGGCGAGCAGTACTTC
CASSFPGAGEQYF
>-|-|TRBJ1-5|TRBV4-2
TGTGCCAGCAGCCGAAGTATACAGGCCAGCAATCAGCCCCAGCATTTT
CASSRSIQASNQPQHF
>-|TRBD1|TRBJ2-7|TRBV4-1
TGCGCCAGCAGCCAAGATAGCCGGGACAGGGGCGACGAGCAGTACTTC
CASSQDSRDRGDEQYF
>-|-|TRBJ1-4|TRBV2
TGTGCCAGCACCCACGGTTCCGGGGATGAAAAACTGTTTTTT
CASTHGSGDEKLFF
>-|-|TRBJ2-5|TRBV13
TGTGCCAGCAGCTCAGACGGGGAGGAGACCCAGTACTTC
CASSSDGEETQYF
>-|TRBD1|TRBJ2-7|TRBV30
TGTGCCTGCGCCGGACAGGGCCTTTACGAGCAGTACTTC
CACAGQGLYEQYF
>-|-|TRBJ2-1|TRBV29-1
TGCAGCGTTCTCCAGGGTGGCGATGAGCAGTTCTTC
CSVLQGGDEQFF
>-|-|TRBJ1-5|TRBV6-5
TGTGCCAGCAGTTACTCCGACAGGCGAGATCAGCCCCAGCATTTT
CASSYSDRRDQPQHF
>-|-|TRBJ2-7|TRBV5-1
TGCGCCAGCAGCTCTACGAGGGAGCAGTACTTC
CASSSTREQYF
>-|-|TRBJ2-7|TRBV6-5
TGTGCCAGCAGTTACTTCCCAGCCTACGAGCAGTACTTC
CASSYFPAYEQYF
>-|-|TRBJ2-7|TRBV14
TGTGCCAGCAGCCAAGATACTGGCGCGGATTACGGCGAGCAGTACTTC
CASSQDTGADYGEQYF
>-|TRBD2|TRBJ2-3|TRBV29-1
TGCAGCGTTGAGGCTAGCGGGGGGGCCTCCTGGGCGCAGTATTTT
CSVEASGGASWAQYF
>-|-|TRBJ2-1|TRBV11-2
TGTGCCAGCAGCTTGGCCATGAACAATGAGCAGTTCTTC
CASSLAMNNEQFF
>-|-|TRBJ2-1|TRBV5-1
TGCGCCAGCAGTGCCGGGACGGAGTACAATGAGCAGTTCTTC
CASSAGTEYNEQFF
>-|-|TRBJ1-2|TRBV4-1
TGCGCCAGCAGCTACCCTCAGGGACCTACTGGGAAGGAGGCGAAAAACTATGGCTACACCTTC
CASSYPQGPTGKEAKNYGYTF
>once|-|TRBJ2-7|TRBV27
TGTGCCAGCAGTTTAGCTCTCTTTTACGAGCAGTACTTC
CASSLALFYEQYF
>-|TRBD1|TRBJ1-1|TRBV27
TGTGCCAGCAGCCCTAGTCGGGGAGAAGACAGGGTAAGAACTGAAGCTTTCTTT
CASSPSRGEDRVRTEAFF
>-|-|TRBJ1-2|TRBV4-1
TGCGCCAGCAGCCCCGAAGAGACCATTTTGGGGGATGGCTACACCTTC
CASSPEETILGDGYTF
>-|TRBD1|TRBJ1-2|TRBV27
TGTGCCAGCAGTTTGGGACAGGGGGTTGATGGCTACACCTTC
CASSLGQGVDGYTF
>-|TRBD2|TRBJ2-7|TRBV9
TGTGCCAGCAGCGCGGGAGGGGACTTCGGATACGAGCAGTACTTC
CASSAGGDFGYEQYF
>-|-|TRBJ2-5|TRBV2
TGTGCCAGCAGTGACCCGGGTCCGGAGACCCAGTACTTC
CASSDPGPETQYF
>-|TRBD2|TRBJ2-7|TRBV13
TGTGCCAGCAGCAGACTAGCGGGGGGCGTCGAGCAGTACTTC
CASSRLAGGVEQYF
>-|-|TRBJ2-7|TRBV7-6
TGTGCCAGCAGCTTTGGGGAGGTCGCAGGGTCCTCCTACGAGCAGTACTTC
CASSFGEVAGSSYEQYF
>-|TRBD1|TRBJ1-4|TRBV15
TGTGCCACCAGCACAACAGGGGGCAGTGAAAAACTGTTTTTT
CATSTTGGSEKLFF
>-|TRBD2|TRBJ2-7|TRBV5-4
TGTGCCAGCAGCTTTGCTAGCGGGAGGGCTAGGGCCTACGAGCAGTACTTC
CASSFASGRARAYEQYF
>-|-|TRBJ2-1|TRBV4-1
TGCGCCAGCAGCCAAGATCCTCTTAGTAATGAGCAGTTCTTC
CASSQDPLSNEQFF
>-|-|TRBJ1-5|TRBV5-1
TGCGCCAGCAGCTTGGAGGGGGGGCTCGGGCAGCCCCAGCATTTT
CASSLEGGLGQPQHF
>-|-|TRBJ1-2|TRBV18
TGTGCCAGCTCCCGGACAGAACCTAACTATGGCTACACCTTC
CASSRTEPNYGYTF
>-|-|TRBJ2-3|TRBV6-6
TGTGCCAGCAGTTACTTCGGCACAGATACGCAGTATTTT
CASSYFGTDTQYF
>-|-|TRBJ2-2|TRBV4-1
TGCGCCAGCAGCCAAGCCCAGGTGTTAACCGGGGAGCTGTTTTTT
CASSQAQVLTGELFF
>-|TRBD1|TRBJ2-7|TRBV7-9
TGTGCCAGCAGCCCGGGACAGGGCCCCCGTCCAACTTACGAGCAGTACTTC
CASSPGQGPRPTYEQYF
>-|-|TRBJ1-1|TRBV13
TGTGCCAGCAGCTTAGAGGGGCAAGGGGAAGCTTTCTTT
CASSLEGQGEAFF
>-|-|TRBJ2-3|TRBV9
TGTGCCAGCAGTCCTACAGGGATGAGCACAGATACGCAGTATTTT
CASSPTGMSTDTQYF
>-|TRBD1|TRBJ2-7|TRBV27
TGTGCCAGCAGCGGTTCGACAGGGATTCACGAGCAGTACTTC
CASSGSTGIHEQYF
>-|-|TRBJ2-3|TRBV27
TGTGCCAGCAGTCACAGGGACGGGATCACAGATACGCAGTATTTT
CASSHRDGITDTQYF
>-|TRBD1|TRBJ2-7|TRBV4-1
TGCGCCAGCAGCCTCCACGCGACAGGGTCCTACGAGCAGTACTTC
CASSLHATGSYEQYF
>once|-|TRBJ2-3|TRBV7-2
TGTGCCAGCAGCTCTGACCTTAGCACAGATACGCAGTATTTT
CASSSDLSTDTQYF
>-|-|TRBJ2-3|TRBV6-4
TGTGCCAGCAGTGTGATAAGCACAGATACGCAGTATTTT
CASSVISTDTQYF
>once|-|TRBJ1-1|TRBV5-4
TGTGCCAGCAGCGCCACAGGGAAGGACACTGAAGCTTTCTTT
CASSATGKDTEAFF
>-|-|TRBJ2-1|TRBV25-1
TGTGCCAGCAGTGAAGGCCTATATGACGAGTCGGATGAGCAGTTCTTC
CASSEGLYDESDEQFF
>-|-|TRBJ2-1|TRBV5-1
TGCGCCAGCAGCTTTTCTCGAAATGAGCAGTTCTTC
CASSFSRNEQFF
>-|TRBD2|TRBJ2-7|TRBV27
TGTGCCAGCGGCTCGGGAGGGCCAAGCTACGAGCAGTACTTC
CASGSGGPSYEQYF
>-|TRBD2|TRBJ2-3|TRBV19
TGTGCCAGTAGTATAGATTGGCTAGCGGGAGCCACAGATACGCAGTATTTT
CASSIDWLAGATDTQYF
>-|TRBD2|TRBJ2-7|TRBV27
TGTGCCAGCAGTTTAGAGGCGGGGGGATACGAGCAGTACTTC
CASSLEAGGYEQYF
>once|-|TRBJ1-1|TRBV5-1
TGCGCCAGCAGCTTGCAGGGGCTGAGCACTGAAGCTTTCTTT
CASSLQGLSTEAFF
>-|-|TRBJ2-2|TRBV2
TGTGCCAGCAGTGGTGGATGGACCGGGGAGCTGTTTTTT
CASSGGWTGELFF